The 6 T cell receptor beta chains presented below share a single source sample, sequenced in a study of OX40 agonist ivuxolimab in advanced cancers. Profiling relied on immunoSEQ multiplex PCR, and the TCRdb table lists in-frame clones only, not all of them. Among about 66,000 clones listed, 80% to 90% were seen once. Specimen: CD4+ or CD8+ T cells sorted from blood, collected in a trial of the OX40 agonist ivuxolimab. Receptors originate from an adult with an advanced solid tumor such as melanoma, head and neck, liver or kidney cancer.

The V gene is TRBV2, the J gene TRBJ2-1; 8 bases map to TRBD2. The CDR3 consists of 16 residues. CDR1 is SNHLY and CDR2 is FYNNEI in the germline V gene. V gave up 6 bases and J gave up 1 base; unmatched junction bases: 8. The CDR3 here is CASSDPSGSSYNEQFF. The CDR3 DNA reads as TGTGCCAGCAGCGACCCTAGCGGGTCTTCCTACAATGAGCAGTTCTTC.

The gene calls are TRBV27 and TRBJ1-1; 7 nucleotides line up with TRBD1. The trim removed 1 base at V and 5 bases at J, leaving 13 bases unmatched. The CDR3 extends over 17 amino acids. Germline V gene data show CDR1 as MNHEY and CDR2 as SMNVEV (reference sequence). The DNA for the CDR3 is TGTGCCAGCAGTTTATATCCACCAGGGGGAGCGTGGACTGAAGCTTTCTTT. Residues: CASSLYPPGGAWTEAFF.

V and J are TRBV10-2 and TRBJ2-3; no clear D gene. Looked up from germline, CDR1 is WSHSY and CDR2 is SAAADI. The CDR3 runs 14 residues. The V end was cut by 5 bases, the J end by 0 bases, with 9 bases between. CDR3 bases: TGCGCCAGCAGTTGGGTTACTAGCACAGATACGCAGTATTTT. Encoded protein: CASSWVTSTDTQYF.

This sequence joins TRBV7-6 and TRBJ1-5; the D is unclear. The V end lost 0 bases, the J end lost 2 bases, and 5 bases lay between the germline ends. Germline CDR1 and CDR2: SGHVS and FNYEAQ. CDR3 length: 14 amino acids. The CDR3 DNA reads TGTGCCAGCAGCTTAGCCGGGGGCAATCAGCCCCAGCATTTT. Encoded protein: CASSLAGGNQPQHF.

As DNA, the CDR3 is TGTGCCAGTAGTATAGCCCCACAGCGGGAGGACGGCGGGGAGCTGTTTTTT. As protein: CASSIAPQREDGGELFF. The chain recombines TRBV19 with TRBJ2-2, with 9 bases matching TRBD2. With 1 base clipped from V and 7 bases from J, the junction kept 10 bases outside the gene matches. The germline gives CDR1 LNHDA, CDR2 SQIVND (reference sequence). The CDR3 runs to 17 residues.

The rearrangement joins TRBV2 to TRBJ2-5, with D tentatively TRBD2 (7 bases). This CDR3 is 11 amino acids long. The V gene lost 10 bases and the J gene lost 5 bases, with 11 bases spanning the gap. Germline values: CDR1 SNHLY, CDR2 FYNNEI. CDR3 amino acids: CANRDYETQYF. DNA of the CDR3: TGTGCCAACAGGGACTACGAGACCCAGTACTTC.